Shown below are 17 T cell receptor beta chains from a single sample sequenced in a study of blood T cell repertoires in COVID-19. Libraries were prepared by immunoSEQ multiplex PCR; TCRdb keeps only in-frame clonotypes and omits some of them. The sample lists 200,000 to 250,000 clones, about four fifths seen once, with roughly 7.6% in the top ten. Sequenced sample: peripheral blood. These receptors all come from a woman of 80 years or more with COVID-19, enrolled during active disease.

CDR3 DNA sequence: TGTGCCAGCACGGAGGTAGATACGCAGTATTTT. Its translation is CASTEVDTQYF. The chain has TRBV7-9 and TRBJ2-3, with D maybe TRBD2 (5 bases). The length of the CDR3 is 11 residues. V shed 7 bases and J shed 5 bases, with 7 bases lying between them. CDR1 and CDR2 (germline): SEHNR, FQNEAQ (reference sequence).

This clone was recorded a few times. The chain links TRBV6-6 to TRBJ1-3, with a weak D call TRBD1 (5 bases). CDR1 is MNHNY and CDR2 is SVGAGI in the germline V gene (reference sequence). V was cut by 5 bases and J by 0 bases, with 11 bases left in between. The CDR3 is 15 amino acids. CDR3 sequence: CASSLDSFSGNTIYF. For the CDR3, the DNA is TGTGCCAGCAGTCTAGACAGTTTCTCTGGAAACACCATATATTTT.

The chain links TRBV18 to TRBJ2-3, with D perhaps matching TRBD1 (5 bases). There are 14 residues in the CDR3. Germline CDR1 and CDR2: KGHSH and LQKENI. V lost 3 bases and J 14 bases, leaving 21 bases between the germline ends. The CDR3 sequence: CASSPSPQDLDLYF. The CDR3 coding sequence is TGTGCCAGCTCACCCAGCCCACAGGACCTAGATTTGTATTTT.

As DNA, the CDR3 is TGTGCCAGCAGCTTGGATGGGGGGGTGAGAGCTTTCTTT. It encodes CASSLDGGVRAFF. The rearrangement joins TRBV5-4 to TRBJ1-1; D may be TRBD1 (5 bases). Germline assignment: CDR1 SGHNT and CDR2 YYREEE (reference sequence). The CDR3 extends over 13 amino acids. With 0 bases removed from V and 10 bases from J, the gap between germline ends came to 13 bases.

J is TRBJ2-5 and V is TRBV28; 10 bases line up with TRBD2. The CDR3 spans 15 residues. Germline V gives CDR1 MDHEN, CDR2 SYDVKM. V dropped 8 bases and J dropped 5; count of bases not matched to a gene: 11. In DNA, the CDR3 is TGTGCCAGCGAGACAGCGGGGGGGCATCGGGAGACCCAGTACTTC. Its translation is CASETAGGHRETQYF.

In its sample, this clone was seen a few times. The V and J genes are TRBV3-1 (or the pseudogene TRBV3-2) and TRBJ1-2, with 9 bases fitting TRBD1. The CDR3 consists of 18 residues. Germline CDR1 reads LGHDT; CDR2 reads YNNKEL (reference sequence). Trimming took 3 bases from V and 3 from J; bases not matched to a gene: 14. CDR3 sequence (DNA): TGTGCCAGCAGCCAGGGGGACAGGGTATCAGGTCCCCACTATGGCTACACCTTC. It codes for CASSQGDRVSGPHYGYTF.

This clone occurred many times. The chain combines TRBV9 with TRBJ1-3; tentative D call: TRBD1 (5 bases). The CDR3 length is 15 residues. Germline assignment: CDR1 SGDLS and CDR2 YYNGEE. Trimming shortened V by 2 bases and J by 2 bases, and 11 bases separated the two germline ends. This chain's CDR3 is CASSVGTVAGNTIYF. The DNA of the CDR3 is TGTGCCAGCAGCGTTGGGACTGTAGCTGGAAACACCATATATTTT.

This clone was detected a few times. The gene calls are TRBV5-4 and TRBJ2-5; D ambiguous. Germline CDR1 reads SGHNT; CDR2 reads YYREEE (reference sequence). This CDR3 contains 13 residues. Trimming removed 4 bases from V and 1 base from J, with 8 bases in between. The CDR3 DNA reads TGTGCCAGCAGCCGACCAGGCCAAGAGACCCAGTACTTC. Residues: CASSRPGQETQYF. Full variable domain (missing parts from reference TRBV5-4 and TRBJ2-5): ETGVTQSPTHLIKTRGQQVTLRCSSQSGHNTVSWYQQALGQGPQFIFQYYREEENGRGNFPPRFSGLQFPNYSSELNVNALELDDSALYLCASSRPGQETQYFGPGTRLLVL.

The gene calls are TRBV6-1 and TRBJ2-1; no clear D gene. This CDR3 region has 17 residues. Germline CDR1 MNHNS, CDR2 SASEGT. Trimming stripped 4 bases from V and 0 bases from J, with 16 bases between. The DNA for the CDR3 is TGTGCCAGCAGTGTAATGGGCAGCCCGAGCTCCTACAATGAGCAGTTCTTC. It codes for CASSVMGSPSSYNEQFF.

The V gene is TRBV3-1 (or the pseudogene TRBV3-2), the J gene TRBJ1-1; weak D call: TRBD1 (6 bases). Germline V gives CDR1 LGHDT, CDR2 YNNKEL (reference sequence). V lost 6 bases to trimming and J lost 1 base, with 6 bases between them. There are 12 residues in the CDR3. CDR3 sequence reads: CASRQGNTEAFF. CDR3 sequence (DNA): TGTGCCAGCAGACAGGGGAACACTGAAGCTTTCTTT.

V and J are TRBV5-1 and TRBJ2-3; the D is unclear. Trimming left V 0 bases short and J 0 bases short, with 8 bases between. The CDR3 loop spans 15 amino acids. Per the germline V gene, CDR1 is SGHRS and CDR2 is YFSETQ. CDR3 protein: CASSLGSVSTDTQYF. Written as DNA, the CDR3 is TGCGCCAGCAGCTTGGGGTCGGTCAGCACAGATACGCAGTATTTT.

The chain couples TRBV7-9 to TRBJ1-5; D gene uncertain. This CDR3 is built from 14 residues. The germline CDR1 and CDR2 sequences are SEHNR and FQNEAQ (reference sequence). V lost 4 bases to trimming and J lost 5 bases, with 12 bases between them. CDR3 DNA: TGTGCCAGCAGCTCCCATGACATATATCAGCCCCAGCATTTT. Residues: CASSSHDIYQPQHF.

The chain links TRBV12-3 or TRBV12-4 to TRBJ1-3; tentatively, D is TRBD1 (5 bases). V gave up 10 bases and J gave up 2 bases, with 12 bases separating them. The CDR3 length is 13 residues. The CDR3 is CATRPTAGNTIYF. As DNA, the CDR3 is TGTGCCACCCGTCCGACAGCTGGAAACACCATATATTTT.

The chain carries TRBV2 and TRBJ1-2; D call uncertain. CDR1 and CDR2 from the germline V gene are SNHLY and FYNNEI. Between the trimmed V and J ends, which lost 6 bases and 5 bases, there was a span of 13 bases. The CDR3 sequence is 13 residues long. CDR3 coding DNA: TGTGCCAGCAGACCGAGGGCGGAATATGGCTACACCTTC. Protein: CASRPRAEYGYTF.

This rearrangement joins TRBV2 to TRBJ2-2, with unresolved D. The CDR3 covers 13 residues. V lost 5 bases to trimming and J lost 1 base, with 5 bases between them. CDR1 is SNHLY and CDR2 is FYNNEI in the germline V gene. CDR3 loop: CASSYRNTGELFF. CDR3 nucleotide sequence: TGTGCCAGCAGTTACAGGAACACCGGGGAGCTGTTTTTT.

The chain combines TRBV6-6 with TRBJ1-2; D might be TRBD1 (5 bases). CDR3 length equals 12 residues. Germline V gives CDR1 MNHNY, CDR2 SVGAGI (reference sequence). V lost 5 bases and J 5 bases, leaving 9 bases between the germline ends. The CDR3 coding sequence is TGTGCCAGCAGTCAACAGGAATATGGCTACACCTTC. Translation gives CASSQQEYGYTF.

The rearrangement uses TRBV5-4 and TRBJ1-5; D unresolved. V lost 0 bases and J lost 3, with 4 bases in between. From germline, CDR1 is SGHNT and CDR2 YYREEE (reference sequence). There are 13 residues in the CDR3. CDR3: CASSLDNNQPQHF. CDR3 bases: TGTGCCAGCAGCTTGGACAACAATCAGCCCCAGCATTTT.